This is a list of T cell receptor beta chains from one sample in a study of T cells in Graves' hyperthyroidism and ophthalmopathy. TCRdb recomputed calls from the multiplex PCR reads with MiXCR, one row per CDR3 protein. The table has about 700,000 distinct CDR3 sequences, around 15% seen once. Sequenced input: blood. Source of these receptors: a woman aged 18 to 35 with Graves' hyperthyroidism. Each CDR3 is given with its conserved first and last residue. D genes are given only for firm matches. The size of a clone is reported for some rows only, either as once, few or many, or as a class for expanded clones.

cdr3_length j_call d_call v_call clone_size cdr3_aa cdr3_nt
20 TRBJ2-2 TRBD2 TRBV7-9 NA CASSSGLAGGSSSNTGELFF TGTGCCAGCAGCTCCGGACTAGCGGGGGGATCCTCGTCGAACACCGGGGAGCTGTTTTTT
18 TRBJ2-5 TRBD1 TRBV7-8 many CASSSPEQGIIRDETQYF TGTGCCAGCAGCTCTCCCGAACAGGGGATTATACGGGATGAGACCCAGTACTTC
15 TRBJ1-1 NA TRBV11-2 many CASSLAGTSNTEAFF TGTGCCAGCAGCTTAGCCGGGACATCGAACACTGAAGCTTTCTTT
15 TRBJ2-7 NA TRBV5-1 many CASSHRGTSTYEQYF TGCGCCAGCAGCCACCGAGGGACTTCGACCTACGAGCAGTACTTC
13 TRBJ1-6 NA TRBV20-1 NA CSASLPGRSPLHF TGCAGTGCTAGTTTGCCAGGACGTTCACCCCTCCACTTT
15 TRBJ2-1 NA TRBV18 few CASSPQSPLKAEQFF TGTGCCAGCTCACCCCAATCTCCGCTTAAGGCTGAGCAGTTCTTC
15 TRBJ2-7 NA TRBV7-2 many CASSLMGLRGEEQYF TGTGCCAGCAGCTTAATGGGACTCCGCGGTGAGGAGCAGTACTTC
13 TRBJ2-1 NA TRBV13 many CASRRSSYNEQFF TGTGCCAGCAGACGGAGCTCCTACAATGAGCAGTTCTTC
16 TRBJ2-7 TRBD2 TRBV20-1 many CSAREAGRGVTYEQYF TGCAGTGCTAGAGAGGCGGGGAGGGGCGTTACCTACGAGCAGTACTTC
14 TRBJ1-2 NA TRBV18 many CASSPPTEYYGYTF TGTGCCAGCTCACCCCCGACTGAATACTATGGCTACACCTTC
14 TRBJ1-2 NA TRBV12-3/TRBV12-4 many CASSFGTGAWGYTF TGTGCCAGCAGTTTCGGCACGGGGGCCTGGGGCTACACCTTC
14 TRBJ2-2 NA TRBV7-3 few CASSSDRSRGELFF TGTGCCAGCAGCTCAGACAGGTCACGTGGGGAGCTGTTTTTT
15 TRBJ1-5 NA TRBV4-1 few CASSQSGTSNQPQHF TGCGCCAGCAGCCAATCTGGGACGAGCAATCAGCCCCAGCATTTT
14 TRBJ1-1 NA TRBV2 many CASSHASRRPEAFF TGTGCCAGCAGTCACGCCTCTCGACGGCCTGAAGCTTTCTTT
15 TRBJ2-3 TRBD2 TRBV3-1 few CASSQEGLDTDTQYF TGTGCCAGCAGCCAAGAGGGACTAGACACAGATACGCAGTATTTT
13 TRBJ1-1 NA TRBV6-1 many CATSVRRNTEAFF TGTGCCACCAGCGTAAGGCGGAACACTGAAGCTTTCTTT
14 TRBJ1-5 TRBD1 TRBV5-6 NA CASSYGQGTQPQHF TGTGCCAGCAGCTATGGACAGGGCACTCAGCCCCAGCATTTT
11 TRBJ2-7 NA TRBV30 many CAYTYSYEQYF TGTGCCTATACCTACTCCTACGAGCAGTACTTC
13 TRBJ1-5 NA TRBV19 NA CASNQGFNQPQHF TGTGCCAGTAACCAGGGGTTTAATCAGCCCCAGCATTTT
15 TRBJ2-3 TRBD2 TRBV6-1 many CASSYAGVSTDTQYF TGTGCCAGCAGTTACGCGGGAGTTTCCACAGATACGCAGTATTTT
13 TRBJ1-1 NA TRBV28 many CASRPTLNTEAFF TGTGCCAGCAGACCTACACTGAACACTGAAGCTTTCTTT
13 TRBJ1-5 NA TRBV6-1 NA CASTGLTYQPQHF TGTGCCAGCACAGGATTAACGTATCAGCCCCAGCATTTT
17 TRBJ2-7 TRBD2 TRBV6-5 NA CASSYRPSGGFVYEQYF TGTGCCAGCAGTTACCGACCATCGGGGGGATTCGTATACGAGCAGTACTTC
14 TRBJ1-2 NA TRBV4-3 many CASSQDSRAYGYTF TGCGCCAGCAGCCAAGATAGTAGGGCCTATGGCTACACCTTC
11 TRBJ1-4 NA TRBV6-1 NA CAINPGQKLFF TGTGCCATCAACCCAGGGCAAAAACTGTTTTTT
13 TRBJ1-2 TRBD1 TRBV10-3 NA CAVSRQGASGYTF TGTGCCGTCAGCCGACAGGGAGCTAGCGGCTACACCTTC
17 TRBJ2-7 TRBD2 TRBV4-1 NA CASSHGLAGAPSYEQYF TGCGCCAGCAGCCATGGACTAGCGGGAGCCCCTTCCTACGAGCAGTACTTC
15 TRBJ2-4 TRBD1 TRBV5-6 NA CASSILGQVENIQYF TGTGCCAGCAGCATCTTGGGACAGGTGGAGAACATTCAGTACTTC
16 TRBJ2-5 TRBD2 TRBV6-1 few CASGRTSGSGRETQYF TGTGCCAGCGGTCGGACTAGCGGGAGTGGAAGGGAGACCCAGTACTTC
11 TRBJ2-3 NA TRBV20-1 many CSASTLHTQYF TGCAGTGCTTCGACCCTGCATACGCAGTATTTT
13 TRBJ2-2 TRBD1 TRBV4-1 NA CASRRQGAGELFF TGCGCCAGCCGACGACAGGGGGCCGGGGAGCTGTTTTTT
13 TRBJ2-7 NA TRBV27 many CASSLRGTYEQYF TGTGCCAGCAGCTTAAGGGGAACCTACGAGCAGTACTTC
16 TRBJ1-1 NA TRBV19 NA CASSIVKGGERTEAFF TGTGCCAGTAGTATAGTCAAGGGGGGGGAACGGACTGAAGCTTTCTTT
17 TRBJ2-1 NA TRBV5-4 many CASSLPDRSRKPDEQFF TGTGCCAGCAGCTTGCCCGACCGGTCTCGCAAGCCGGATGAGCAGTTCTTC
13 TRBJ1-5 NA TRBV5-5 few CASSLAAADTQHF TGTGCCAGCAGCTTGGCGGCCGCCGATACCCAGCATTTT
15 TRBJ1-5 NA TRBV4-1 NA CASSQAEGADQPQHF TGCGCCAGCAGCCAAGCCGAGGGCGCGGATCAGCCCCAGCATTTT
14 TRBJ2-5 NA TRBV12-3/TRBV12-4 NA CASTLRGGGGTQYF TGTGCCAGCACCCTAAGGGGGGGGGGGGGGACCCAGTACTTC
21 TRBJ2-3 NA TRBV6-2/TRBV6-3 NA CASRPAQHRLEAVVVADTQYF TGTGCCAGCAGGCCTGCTCAACACCGACTTGAGGCCGTGGTCGTTGCAGATACGCAGTATTTT
12 TRBJ2-2 NA TRBV30 few CAGSSGAGELFF TGTGCCGGTAGCTCAGGGGCCGGGGAGCTGTTTTTT
16 TRBJ1-2 NA TRBV2 many CASSEVGGNNNYGYTF TGTGCCAGCAGTGAAGTAGGGGGGAACAATAACTATGGCTACACCTTC
20 TRBJ2-1 TRBD2 TRBV7-6 many CASSSPYRLAGGHGPNEQFF TGTGCCAGCAGCTCCCCTTATAGACTAGCGGGAGGGCACGGCCCTAATGAGCAGTTCTTC
17 TRBJ2-1 NA TRBV28 many CASNTEGGPNLYNEQFF TGTGCCAGCAACACCGAGGGGGGACCCAACCTTTACAATGAGCAGTTCTTC
18 TRBJ2-7 NA TRBV10-3 many CAISESPLTQDPSYEQYF TGTGCCATCAGTGAGTCACCCCTTACACAGGACCCCTCCTACGAGCAGTACTTC
15 TRBJ1-2 NA TRBV6-5 few CASSYSSQGFGGYTF TGTGCCAGCAGTTACTCTTCCCAGGGTTTTGGGGGCTACACCTTC
18 TRBJ2-1 TRBD1 TRBV20-1 many CSARDLLDRDRGYNEQFF TGCAGTGCTAGAGATCTTTTGGACCGGGACAGGGGATACAATGAGCAGTTCTTC
14 TRBJ2-1 TRBD2 TRBV12-5 many CASGTSGRASEQFF TGTGCTAGTGGGACTAGCGGGAGGGCCTCAGAGCAGTTCTTC
13 TRBJ2-3 TRBD2 TRBV19 NA CASNPGGQGTQYF TGTGCCAGTAACCCGGGAGGGCAGGGTACGCAGTATTTT
15 TRBJ2-1 NA TRBV20-1 few CSALGGDGAFTEQFF TGCAGTGCACTTGGAGGGGACGGGGCTTTCACTGAGCAGTTCTTC
14 TRBJ2-7 NA TRBV5-5 few CANSFGGVSYEQYF TGCGCCAACAGCTTCGGCGGAGTCTCCTACGAGCAGTACTTC
16 TRBJ1-4 TRBD1 TRBV4-2 NA CASSQDPGQNNEKLFF TGTGCCAGCAGCCAAGATCCGGGACAGAATAATGAAAAACTGTTTTTT
17 TRBJ2-1 TRBD2 TRBV4-3 many CASSPTYGGGPYNEQFF TGCGCCAGCAGCCCAACCTACGGGGGAGGGCCCTACAATGAGCAGTTCTTC
17 TRBJ2-3 NA TRBV4-1 few CASSQYVSASGTDTQYF TGCGCCAGCAGCCAATATGTATCGGCTAGCGGCACAGATACGCAGTATTTT
16 TRBJ2-1 NA TRBV7-9 many CASSRPQIGKYNEQFF TGTGCCAGCAGCCGCCCACAAATAGGGAAATACAATGAGCAGTTCTTC